This T cell receptor (beta chain) emerged from a study of memory CD4+ T cells and cytomegalovirus serostatus. Study information: This sample comes from healthy Belgian adults, 9 CMV seropositive, approximately 23 seronegative. The study, taken as a whole, reports: Repertoires predicted CMV serostatus with median bootstrapped AUC of 0.95.

Profiled with immunoSEQ multiplex PCR; TCRdb holds only in-frame clones, not every one. Among some 52,000 clones, around 80% were seen once, and the ten largest hold around 1.5%. A few counts support this clone. Its antigen is not known. The sort gate was single viable CD3+CD4+CD8-CD45RO+ cells for memory CD4+ T cells. Serostatus was set by detecting CMV pp150, pp28, p38, p52 IgG. This CDR3 contains 11 residues. Trimming took 4 bases from V and 5 from J, leaving 5 bases between them. Germline CDR1 reads SNHLY; CDR2 reads FYNNEI. This chain joins TRBV2 and TRBJ2-5; D is ambiguous. The receptor was isolated from an adult in good health and CMV-seropositive. The material sequenced was memory CD4+ T cells from blood. Written as DNA, the CDR3 is TGTGCCAGCAGTGTTGTGGAGACCCAGTACTTC. The encoded protein is CASSVVETQYF.